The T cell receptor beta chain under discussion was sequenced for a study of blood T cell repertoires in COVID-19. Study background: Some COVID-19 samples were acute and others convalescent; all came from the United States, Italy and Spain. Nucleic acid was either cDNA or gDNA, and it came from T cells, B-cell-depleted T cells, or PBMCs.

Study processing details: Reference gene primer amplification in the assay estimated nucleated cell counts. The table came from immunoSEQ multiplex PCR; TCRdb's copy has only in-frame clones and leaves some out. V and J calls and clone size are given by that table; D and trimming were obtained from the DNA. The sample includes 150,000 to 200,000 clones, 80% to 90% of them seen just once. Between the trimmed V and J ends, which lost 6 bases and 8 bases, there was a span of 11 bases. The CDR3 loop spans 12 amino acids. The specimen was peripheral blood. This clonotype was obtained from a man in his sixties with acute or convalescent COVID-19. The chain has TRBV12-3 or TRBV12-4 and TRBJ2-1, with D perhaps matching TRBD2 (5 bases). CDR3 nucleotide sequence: TGTGCCAGCAGCCCCGGGATCTATGAGCAGTTCTTC. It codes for CASSPGIYEQFF.